What follows describes a single T cell receptor (beta chain). Its antigen remains unknown. The data belong to a study of T cell responses to AZD1222 COVID-19 vaccine. CDR3 length: 13 residues. Germline CDR1 and CDR2: SGHRS and YFSETQ. V was trimmed by 2 bases and J by 5 bases, leaving 8 bases between them. Only in-frame clones appear in the TCRdb table, and some are missing; sequencing was by immunoSEQ multiplex PCR. The profile shows 70,000 or so clones, approximately 79% of them singletons. General observations from the study: A mostly white British donor set with more females was recruited, and clonal diversity was possibly underestimated. The peak T cell response came first, and repertoires were sampled only after it. Just 5 to 7 AZD1222 recipients tested seropositive at baseline. Reports say nearly half of spike-specific TCRs go after unmutated variant regions.

This specimen consisted of peripheral blood, obtained on day 0 of MenACWY control vaccination. The V call is TRBV5-1, the J call TRBJ1-5; D gene uncertain. This sequence originates from an adult in good health. The CDR3 DNA reads as TGCGCCAGCAGCTTTGAGGGAGATCAGCCCCAGCATTTT. Residues: CASSFEGDQPQHF.